This TCR beta chain appears in the sequencing data of a study of T cells after yellow fever vaccination. By 5'RACE template switching, TCR cDNA was produced, with a universal primer site and UMIs added in the process. From the 5' RACE reads, TCRdb called clonotypes with MiXCR, one entry per CDR3 protein. The sample records over 85,000 distinct CDR3 sequences, under 9% being singletons. CDR3 length: 13 residues. V was shortened by 0 bases and J by 8 bases, with 8 bases between the two germline ends. Germline V gene sequence: CDR1 SGHDN, CDR2 FVKESK. Study outcomes and limitations: FACS-sorted repertoires could contain abundant clonotypes contaminating from the bulk population.

The source material was CD8+ T cells not binding an NS4B(214-222) dextramer, sorted from PBMCs, sampled more than 13 days after the first yellow fever vaccination. This sequence joins TRBV14 and TRBJ2-1; D not certain. The source of this sequence is a man aged 18 to 29 who received the YFV17D yellow fever vaccine. The CDR3 protein is CASSQDLRDEQFF. The CDR3, as DNA: TGTGCCAGCAGCCAAGATCTTAGGGATGAGCAGTTCTTC.